The 10 T cell receptor beta chains given below trace back to one sample, sequenced in a study of cytomegalovirus exposure and HLA in healthy donors. The primer mix had 60 Vbeta and 13 Jbeta primers. TCRdb's table, derived via immunoSEQ multiplex PCR, lists solely in-frame clones and lacks some. The table has under 200,000 clones, roughly 77% seen once. Sequencing was done on a sample of PBMCs. The receptors here all came from a man aged 50 to 60 in good health and CMV-seropositive.

V is TRBV15 and J is TRBJ1-4, with 8 bases lining up with TRBD1. Per the germline V gene, CDR1 is LNHNV and CDR2 is YYDKDF (reference sequence). V lost 0 bases and J lost 2; bases outside the gene matches: 5. This CDR3 region has 17 residues. CDR3 bases: TGTGCCACCAGCAGAGATAATCGACAGGGGACTAATGAAAAACTGTTTTTT. Amino acids: CATSRDNRQGTNEKLFF.

This clone was detected only a few times. This chain uses TRBV21-1 with TRBJ1-4; the D call in the table, TRBD1, was not verified against the DNA. TRBV21-1 is tagged as a pseudogene. The CDR3 spans 16 residues. DNA of the CDR3: TGTGCCAGCAGCAAAGGCTTGAACAGGGCCGATGAAAAACTGTTTTTT. Its translation is CASSKGLNRADEKLFF.

The chain has TRBV2 and TRBJ2-5; 13 bases match TRBD2. V lost 4 bases and J lost 1; bases outside the gene matches: 0. The germline V gene has CDR1 SNHLY and CDR2 FYNNEI. CDR3 length: 15 amino acids. CDR3 DNA sequence: TGTGCCAGCAGTGGACTAGCGGGGGGCCAAGAGACCCAGTACTTC. It yields the protein CASSGLAGGQETQYF.

This chain uses TRBV5-1 with TRBJ2-6; D is uncertain. The CDR3 spans 14 residues. The ends were cut back, 0 bases at V and 3 bases at J, with 4 bases in the middle. Germline loops: CDR1 SGHRS, CDR2 YFSETQ. The CDR3 protein is CASSLAGGANVLTF. In nucleotides, the CDR3 is TGCGCCAGCAGCTTGGCGGGTGGGGCCAACGTCCTGACTTTC.

As for this clone: Other DNA sequences in the sample encode the same CDR3. The gene calls are TRBV9 and TRBJ2-5, with 12 nucleotides matching TRBD1. V was clipped by 0 bases and J by 5 bases; unmatched bases: 5. CDR1 and CDR2 from the germline V gene are SGDLS and YYNGEE. This CDR3 contains 16 residues. The chain's CDR3 is CASSVAGQGAGETQYF. The CDR3, as DNA: TGTGCCAGCAGCGTAGCGGGACAGGGGGCTGGGGAGACCCAGTACTTC.

The chain uses TRBV9 and TRBJ2-1, with 9 bases matching TRBD1. This CDR3 has 19 residues. With 4 bases clipped from V and 0 bases from J, the junction kept 14 bases outside the gene matches. Germline loops: CDR1 SGDLS, CDR2 YYNGEE. The CDR3 spells CASSPSRGETGGSYNEQFF. The CDR3 coding sequence is TGTGCCAGCAGCCCTAGTAGAGGGGAGACAGGGGGCTCCTACAATGAGCAGTTCTTC.

CDR3 region: CASSPTARENIQYF. The CDR3 DNA sequence: TGTGCCAGCTCACCCACTGCACGGGAAAACATTCAGTACTTC. V usage is TRBV18 and J usage is TRBJ2-4; D unclear. This CDR3 has 14 amino acids. Trimming cost V 3 bases and J 5 bases, with 11 bases left between them. Per the germline V gene, CDR1 is KGHSH and CDR2 is LQKENI.

The CDR3 nucleotides are TGTGCCAGCCCAGGGGGCCCTAACTATGGCTACACCTTC. It encodes CASPGGPNYGYTF. This rearrangement joins TRBV2 to TRBJ1-2; 8 nucleotides align to TRBD1. Looked up from germline, CDR1 is SNHLY and CDR2 is FYNNEI. V lost 8 bases and J lost 0; bases outside the gene matches: 2. CDR3 size: 13 residues. The full variable domain, rest sourced from reference TRBV2 and TRBJ1-2, is EPEVTQTPSHQVTQMGQEVILRCVPISNHLYFYWYRQILGQKVEFLVSFYNNEISEKSEIFDDQFSVERPDGSNFTLKIRSTKLEDSAMYFCASPGGPNYGYTFGSGTRLTVV.

This chain links TRBV30 with TRBJ2-2; 9 bases align to TRBD2. The trim removed 8 bases at V and 1 base at J, leaving 11 bases unmatched. Germline V gene lookup returns CDR1 GTSNPN and CDR2 SVGIG (reference sequence). CDR3 length: 16 residues. CDR3 protein: CAPLRQRGENTGELFF. CDR3 nucleotide sequence: TGTGCCCCCCTACGTCAGCGGGGGGAGAACACCGGGGAGCTGTTTTTT.

This sequence joins TRBV4-1 and TRBJ1-4; 7 bases fit TRBD1. The V and J ends lost 6 bases and 4 bases, in that order; junction bases with no gene match: 5. Germline CDR1 MGHRA, CDR2 YSYEKL. This CDR3 is built from 14 residues. CDR3 sequence reads: CASSTGTVNEKLFF. DNA of the CDR3: TGCGCCAGCAGTACCGGGACAGTTAATGAAAAACTGTTTTTT.